This TCR beta chain stems from a study of cytomegalovirus exposure and HLA in healthy donors. Study context: Falling in the Caucasian-associated ancestry cluster were 80% to 90% of under 500 genotyped donors. General study points: Excluded: some indistinguishable V segments such as TRBV6-2 and TRBV6-3. Per a later analysis, 15,000 to 20,000 TCR beta sequences showed association with HLA alleles at 0.05 false discovery rate. Across all donors, roughly uniform sequencing depth was an assumption of the presence/absence analyses.

Note on this clone: Its antigen is as yet unknown.

V shed 2 bases, J shed 11 bases, and the junction held 6 bases outside the gene matches. From germline, CDR1 is KGHSH and CDR2 LQKENI. CDR3 length: 13 residues. In the PCR, 60 Vbeta and 13 Jbeta primers were used. Assay: immunoSEQ multiplex PCR; the TCRdb copy retains only in-frame clones and omits some. The data hold approximately 81,000 clones, with roughly 80% observed a single time. The receptor comes from a woman in her fifties or sixties in good health and CMV-seronegative. Sequenced: PBMCs. The chain couples TRBV18 to TRBJ1-5; 7 positions match TRBD1. The CDR3 protein is CASSPAPTGAQHF. The CDR3 region has the DNA TGTGCCAGCTCACCAGCCCCCACAGGGGCCCAGCATTTT. Filled out from reference TRBV18 and TRBJ1-5, the complete variable domain reads NAGVMQNPRHLVRRRGQEARLRCSPMKGHSHVYWYRQLPEEGLKFMVYLQKENIIDESGMPKERFSAEFPKEGPSILRIQQVVRGDSAAYFCASSPAPTGAQHFGDGTRLSIL.